This TCR beta chain is drawn from a study of T cells in Graves' hyperthyroidism and ophthalmopathy. Trimming at V came to 3 bases and at J to 6 bases, leaving 5 bases not matched to a gene. The CDR3 runs to 14 residues. CDR1 is MNHEY, CDR2 SMNVEV, per germline (reference sequence). Amplification of TCR beta CDR3 regions used RNA as the template. When the TCR CDR3 underwent first-round RT-PCR, the HTBI primer set was used. TCRdb redid the calling of the multiplex PCR reads with MiXCR, one entry per CDR3 protein. The sample holds almost 600,000 distinct CDR3 sequences; around 14% are singletons and the top ten take 5.8%. A patient was excluded if there was uncontrolled infection, other autoimmune disease, pregnancy or lactation. This clonotype was detected many times.

V is TRBV27 and J is TRBJ2-1; 7 nucleotides align to TRBD2. Sequencing input: blood. This TCR was sampled from a woman aged 25 to 45 with Graves' hyperthyroidism that later progressed to Graves' ophthalmopathy. The CDR3 DNA follows: TGTGCCAGCAGTTTCTTACTAGCGAGCAATGAGCAGTTCTTC. It is translated as CASSFLLASNEQFF.